These 3 T cell receptor beta chains were sequenced from one sample in a study of shared clonotypes between healthy human individuals (dated by TCRdb to about 2020). Receptor amplification or capture employed the immunoSEQ multiplex PCR assay. TCRdb limited this immuneACCESS table to in-frame rearrangements with V and J called. A share of clones is missing; checked studies link under half to unresolved V genes, and the rest is unexplained. The sample has roughly 1,000,000 clones on record, about 84% of them singletons. Of the sample, 0.5% to 0.65% falls within the top ten clones. Sequences were obtained from memory CD4+ T cells from PBMCs. The cell subset or site label of this sample denotes: CD45RA-negative fraction. The source is a man younger than 35 in good health. Some clones in this sample may be carry-over from other donors' samples.

The chain uses TRBV5-1 and TRBJ2-5, with D perhaps assigned TRBD1 or TRBD2 (5 bases each). The CDR3 sequence is 16 residues long. The germline V gene has CDR1 SGHRS and CDR2 YFSETQ. V was cut by 4 bases and J by 1 base, with 17 bases left in between. The CDR3 bases are TGCGCCAGCAGCCAGGGCGTGGCCAGCGGCCAAGAGACCCAGTACTTC. Translated, it gives CASSQGVASGQETQYF.

This clone occurred a few times. The rearrangement uses TRBV25-1 and TRBJ1-2; a possible D gene is TRBD1 (6 bases). The CDR3 runs to 13 residues. Trimming stripped 5 bases from V and 6 bases from J, with 13 bases between. Germline V gives CDR1 MGHDK, CDR2 SYGVNS. The CDR3 protein is CASSRTDLDGYTF. The CDR3 coding sequence is TGTGCCAGCAGTAGGACAGACCTTGATGGCTACACCTTC.

The chain joins TRBV11-2 to TRBJ2-1, with D possibly matching TRBD2 (6 bases). The V end lost 2 bases, the J end lost 0 bases, and 11 bases lay between the germline ends. CDR3 size: 16 residues. Germline CDR1 and CDR2: SGHAT and FQNNGV. Here the CDR3 reads CASSLIAASSYNEQFF. For the CDR3, the DNA is TGTGCCAGCAGCTTAATAGCGGCAAGCTCCTACAATGAGCAGTTCTTC.